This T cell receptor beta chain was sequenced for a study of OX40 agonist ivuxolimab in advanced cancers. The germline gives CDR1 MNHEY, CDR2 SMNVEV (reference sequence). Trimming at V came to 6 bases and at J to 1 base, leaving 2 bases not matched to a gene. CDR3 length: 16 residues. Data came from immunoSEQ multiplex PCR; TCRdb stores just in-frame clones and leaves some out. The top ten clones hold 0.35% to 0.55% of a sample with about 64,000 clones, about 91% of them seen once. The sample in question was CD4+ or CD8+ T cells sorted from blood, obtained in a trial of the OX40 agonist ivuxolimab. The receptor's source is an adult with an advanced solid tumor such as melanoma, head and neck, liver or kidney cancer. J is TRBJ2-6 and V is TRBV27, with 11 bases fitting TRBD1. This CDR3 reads CASRDRGLSGANVLTF. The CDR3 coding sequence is TGTGCCAGCAGGGACAGGGGGCTGTCTGGGGCCAACGTCCTGACTTTC.